This entry features one T cell receptor beta chain sequence. What it recognizes is unknown. Germline CDR1 MNHNS, CDR2 SASEGT. V shed 7 bases and J 4 bases; nucleotides not matched to a gene: 1. CDR3 length: 13 residues. The data were taken from a study of T cells in narcolepsy. Study results and limitations: Same-patient CSF and blood CD4+ T cell clonotypes included HCRT-specific and TRIB2-specific autoreactive ones.

The protocol was immunoSEQ multiplex PCR, while the TCRdb copy is restricted to in-frame clones and leaves out a portion. The sample includes around 22,000 clones, about 80% of them seen just once. This TCR was sampled from a human donor in good health. The sample consisted of memory (CD45RA-) CD4+ T cells from blood. The chain joins TRBV6-1 to TRBJ2-7, with 13 bases identical to TRBD2. As DNA, the CDR3 is TGTGCCAGCACGACTAGCGGGGGGTACGAGCAGTACTTC. Protein: CASTTSGGYEQYF.